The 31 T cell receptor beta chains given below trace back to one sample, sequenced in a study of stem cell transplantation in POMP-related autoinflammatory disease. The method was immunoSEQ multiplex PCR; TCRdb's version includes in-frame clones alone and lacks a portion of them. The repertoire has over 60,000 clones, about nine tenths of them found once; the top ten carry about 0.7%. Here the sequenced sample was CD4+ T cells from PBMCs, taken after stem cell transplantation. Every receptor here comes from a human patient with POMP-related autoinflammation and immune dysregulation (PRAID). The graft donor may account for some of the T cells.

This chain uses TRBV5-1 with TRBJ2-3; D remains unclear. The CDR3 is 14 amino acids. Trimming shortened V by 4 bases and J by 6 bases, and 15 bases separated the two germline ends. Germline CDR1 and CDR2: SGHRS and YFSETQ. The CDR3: CASSTQRPPDTQYF. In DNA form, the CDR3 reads TGCGCCAGCAGCACCCAACGACCCCCCGATACGCAGTATTTT. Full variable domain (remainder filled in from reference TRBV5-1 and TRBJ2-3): KAGVTQTPRYLIKTRGQQVTLSCSPISGHRSVSWYQQTPGQGLQFLFEYFSETQRNKGNFPGRFSGRQFSNSRSEMNVSTLELGDSALYLCASSTQRPPDTQYFGPGTRLTVL.

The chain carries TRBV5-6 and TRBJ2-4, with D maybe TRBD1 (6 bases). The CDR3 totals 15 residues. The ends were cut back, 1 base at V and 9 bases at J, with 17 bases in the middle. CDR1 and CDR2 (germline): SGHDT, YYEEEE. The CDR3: CASSLKGQGLGIQYF. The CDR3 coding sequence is TGTGCCAGCAGCTTGAAGGGGCAGGGGTTAGGCATTCAGTACTTC.

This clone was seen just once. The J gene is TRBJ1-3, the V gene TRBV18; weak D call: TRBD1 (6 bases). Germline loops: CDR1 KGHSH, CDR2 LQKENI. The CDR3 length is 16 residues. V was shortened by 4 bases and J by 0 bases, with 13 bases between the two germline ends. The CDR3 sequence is CASSLQTGASGNTIYF. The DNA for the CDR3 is TGTGCCAGCTCACTCCAGACAGGCGCCTCTGGAAACACCATATATTTT. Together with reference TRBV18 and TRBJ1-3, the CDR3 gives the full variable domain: NAGVMQNPRHLVRRRGQEARLRCSPMKGHSHVYWYRQLPEEGLKFMVYLQKENIIDESGMPKERFSAEFPKEGPSILRIQQVVRGDSAAYFCASSLQTGASGNTIYFGEGSWLTVV.

Written as DNA, the CDR3 is TGTGCCAGCTCAACGAATCAGGGGGATCAAGAGACCCAGTACTTC. Translating it yields CASSTNQGDQETQYF. This sequence joins TRBV18 and TRBJ2-5; 7 bases are shared with TRBD1. CDR1 KGHSH and CDR2 LQKENI come from the germline V gene. Trimming at V came to 5 bases and at J to 2 bases, leaving 8 bases not matched to a gene. CDR3 length: 15 residues.

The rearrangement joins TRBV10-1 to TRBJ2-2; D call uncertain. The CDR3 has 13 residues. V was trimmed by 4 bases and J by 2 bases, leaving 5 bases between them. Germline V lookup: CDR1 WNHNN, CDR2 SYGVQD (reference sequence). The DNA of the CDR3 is TGCGCCAGCAGTGGGGATAACACCGGGGAGCTGTTTTTT. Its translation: CASSGDNTGELFF.

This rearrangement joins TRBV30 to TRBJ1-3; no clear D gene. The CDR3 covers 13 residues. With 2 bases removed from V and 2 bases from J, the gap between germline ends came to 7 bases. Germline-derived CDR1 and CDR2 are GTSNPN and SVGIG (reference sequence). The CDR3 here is CAWSTGAGNTIYF. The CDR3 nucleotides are TGTGCCTGGAGTACTGGCGCTGGAAACACCATATATTTT. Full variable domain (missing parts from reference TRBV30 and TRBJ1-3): SQTIHQWPATLVQPVGSPLSLECTVEGTSNPNLYWYRQAAGRGLQLLFYSVGIGQISSEVPQNLSASRPQDRQFILSSKKLLLSDSGFYLCAWSTGAGNTIYFGEGSWLTVV.

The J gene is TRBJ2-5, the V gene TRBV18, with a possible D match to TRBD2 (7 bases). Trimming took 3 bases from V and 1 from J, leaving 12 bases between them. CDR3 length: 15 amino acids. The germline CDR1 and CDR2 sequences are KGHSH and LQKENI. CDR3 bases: TGTGCCAGCTCACCCTGGGGGGGGCTCCAAGAGACCCAGTACTTC. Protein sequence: CASSPWGGLQETQYF.

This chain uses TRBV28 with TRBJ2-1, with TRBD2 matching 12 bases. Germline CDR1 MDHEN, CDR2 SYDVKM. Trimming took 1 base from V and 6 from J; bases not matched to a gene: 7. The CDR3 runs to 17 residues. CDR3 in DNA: TGTGCCAGCAGTTTATCGATCAGACTAGCGGGGGCCAATGAGCAGTTCTTC. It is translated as CASSLSIRLAGANEQFF. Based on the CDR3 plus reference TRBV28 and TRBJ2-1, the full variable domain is DVKVTQSSRYLVKRTGEKVFLECVQDMDHENMFWYRQDPGLGLRLIYFSYDVKMKEKGDIPEGYSVSREKKERFSLILESASTNQTSMYLCASSLSIRLAGANEQFFGPGTRLTVL.

As DNA, the CDR3 is TGTGCCAGCAGCTTGGGGACAGCCTCCTACAATGAGCAGTTCTTC. Translated: CASSLGTASYNEQFF. The rearrangement joins TRBV11-3 to TRBJ2-1; TRBD1 aligns across 7 bases. CDR3 length: 15 amino acids. Per germline, CDR1 SGHNT and CDR2 YENEEA. J was trimmed by 0 bases and V by 3 bases; bases with no gene match: 2. Supplemented by reference TRBV11-3 and TRBJ2-1, the full variable domain reads EAGVVQSPRYKIIEKKQPVAFWCNPISGHNTLYWYLQNLGQGPELLIRYENEEAVDDSQLPKDRFSAERLKGVDSTLKIQPAELGDSAVYLCASSLGTASYNEQFFGPGTRLTVL.

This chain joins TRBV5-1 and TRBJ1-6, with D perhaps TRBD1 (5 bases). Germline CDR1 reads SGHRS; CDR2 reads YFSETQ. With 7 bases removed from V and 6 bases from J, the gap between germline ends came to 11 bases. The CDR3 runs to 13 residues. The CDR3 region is CASALQGNSPLHF. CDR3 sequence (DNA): TGCGCCAGCGCCCTTCAGGGTAATTCACCCCTCCACTTT.

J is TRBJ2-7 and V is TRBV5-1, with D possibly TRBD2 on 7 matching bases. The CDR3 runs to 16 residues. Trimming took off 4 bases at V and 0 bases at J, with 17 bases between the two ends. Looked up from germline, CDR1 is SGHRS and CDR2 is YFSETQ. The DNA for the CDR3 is TGCGCCAGCAGCCGGGGGGCGGGAGCGAGCTCCTACGAGCAGTACTTC. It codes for CASSRGAGASSYEQYF.

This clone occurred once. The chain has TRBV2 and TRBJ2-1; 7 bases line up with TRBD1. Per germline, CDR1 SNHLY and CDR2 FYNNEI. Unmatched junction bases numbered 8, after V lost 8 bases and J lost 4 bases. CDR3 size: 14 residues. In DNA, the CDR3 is TGTGCCAGCCGCCGTCAGGGGGTTTACAATGAGCAGTTCTTC. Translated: CASRRQGVYNEQFF.

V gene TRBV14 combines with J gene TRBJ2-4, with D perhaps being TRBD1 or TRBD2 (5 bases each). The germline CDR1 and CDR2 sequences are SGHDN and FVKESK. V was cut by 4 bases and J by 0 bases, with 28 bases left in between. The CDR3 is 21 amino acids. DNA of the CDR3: TGTGCCAGCAGCCCGCCTAATATCGGGGCCCTGAAACTCTTAGCCAAAAACATTCAGTACTTC. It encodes CASSPPNIGALKLLAKNIQYF.

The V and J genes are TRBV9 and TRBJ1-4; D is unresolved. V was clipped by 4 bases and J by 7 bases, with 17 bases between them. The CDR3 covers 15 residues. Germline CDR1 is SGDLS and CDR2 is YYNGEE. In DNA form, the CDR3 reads TGTGCCAGCAGCCTTGGTCTCGGGCGAAGTGAAAAACTGTTTTTT. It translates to CASSLGLGRSEKLFF.

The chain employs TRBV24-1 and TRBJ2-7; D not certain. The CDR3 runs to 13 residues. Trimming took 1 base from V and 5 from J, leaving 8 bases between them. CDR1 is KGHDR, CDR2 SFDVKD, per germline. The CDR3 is CATSDLPGHEQYF. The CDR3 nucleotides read TGTGCCACCAGTGATTTACCCGGGCACGAGCAGTACTTC.

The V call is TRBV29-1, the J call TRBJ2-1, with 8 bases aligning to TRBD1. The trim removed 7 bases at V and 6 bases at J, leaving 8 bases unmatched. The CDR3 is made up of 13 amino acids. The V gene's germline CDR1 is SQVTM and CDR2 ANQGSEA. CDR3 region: CSARQGLGNEQFF. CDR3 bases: TGCAGCGCCCGACAGGGGCTCGGCAATGAGCAGTTCTTC.

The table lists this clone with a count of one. CDR3 residues: CAWSAGTQETQYF. DNA for the CDR3: TGTGCCTGGAGTGCTGGGACCCAAGAGACCCAGTACTTC. The chain carries TRBV30 and TRBJ2-5, with D tentatively TRBD1 or TRBD2 (5 bases each). Germline CDR1 and CDR2: GTSNPN and SVGIG (reference sequence). The CDR3 contains 13 residues. V was pared by 1 base and J by 1 base, with 7 bases between.

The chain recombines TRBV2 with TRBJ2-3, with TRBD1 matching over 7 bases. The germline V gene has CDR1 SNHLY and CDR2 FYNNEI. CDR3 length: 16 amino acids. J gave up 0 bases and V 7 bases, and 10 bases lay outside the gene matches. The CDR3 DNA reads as TGTGCCAGCACCCCCGGGGACAGACTAAGCACAGATACGCAGTATTTT. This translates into CASTPGDRLSTDTQYF.

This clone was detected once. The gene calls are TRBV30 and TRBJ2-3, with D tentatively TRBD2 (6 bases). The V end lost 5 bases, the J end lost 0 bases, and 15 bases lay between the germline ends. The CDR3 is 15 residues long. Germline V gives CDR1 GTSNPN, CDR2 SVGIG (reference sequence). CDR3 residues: CAWSRLSGSTDTQYF. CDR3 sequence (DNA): TGTGCCTGGTCAAGGCTTAGCGGAAGCACAGATACGCAGTATTTT.

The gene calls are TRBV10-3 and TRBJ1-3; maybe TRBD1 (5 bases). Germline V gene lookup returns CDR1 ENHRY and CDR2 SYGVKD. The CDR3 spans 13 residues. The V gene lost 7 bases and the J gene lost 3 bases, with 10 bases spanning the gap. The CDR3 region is CAITGGVGNTIYF. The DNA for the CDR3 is TGTGCCATCACGGGAGGGGTTGGAAACACCATATATTTT.

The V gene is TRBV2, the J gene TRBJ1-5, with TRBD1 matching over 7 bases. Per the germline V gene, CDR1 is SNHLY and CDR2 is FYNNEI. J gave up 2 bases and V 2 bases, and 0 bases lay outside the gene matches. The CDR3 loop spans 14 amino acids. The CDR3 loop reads CASSEQGGNQPQHF. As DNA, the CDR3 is TGTGCCAGCAGTGAACAGGGGGGCAATCAGCCCCAGCATTTT.

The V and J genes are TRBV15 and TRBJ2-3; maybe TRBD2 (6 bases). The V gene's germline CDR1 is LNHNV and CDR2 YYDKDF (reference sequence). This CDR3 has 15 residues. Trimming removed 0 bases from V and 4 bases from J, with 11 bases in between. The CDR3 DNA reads TGTGCCACCAGCAGAGATGTCCCGGGGGCAGATACGCAGTATTTT. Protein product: CATSRDVPGADTQYF.

The CDR3 is CASSTPGTGYNEQFF. CDR3 DNA: TGCGCCAGCAGCACTCCCGGGACAGGGTACAATGAGCAGTTCTTC. The chain has TRBV5-1 and TRBJ2-1, with 9 bases lining up with TRBD1. The CDR3 length is 15 residues. Trimming cost V 4 bases and J 4 bases; bases outside gene matches: 6. The germline V gene has CDR1 SGHRS and CDR2 YFSETQ.

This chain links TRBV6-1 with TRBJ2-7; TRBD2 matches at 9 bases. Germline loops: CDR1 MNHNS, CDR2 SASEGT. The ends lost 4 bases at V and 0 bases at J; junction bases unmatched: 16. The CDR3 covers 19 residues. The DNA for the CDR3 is TGTGCCAGCAGTGCCGGAGTTTCTAGCGGGAATCCGTTCTCCTACGAGCAGTACTTC. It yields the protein CASSAGVSSGNPFSYEQYF.

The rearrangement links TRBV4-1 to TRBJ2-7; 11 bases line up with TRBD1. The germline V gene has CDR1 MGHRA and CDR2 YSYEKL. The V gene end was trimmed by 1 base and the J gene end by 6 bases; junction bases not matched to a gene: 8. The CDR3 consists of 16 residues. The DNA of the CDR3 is TGCGCCAGCAGCCAAGGGAGGGGACAGGGGGGATTCGAGCAGTACTTC. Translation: CASSQGRGQGGFEQYF.

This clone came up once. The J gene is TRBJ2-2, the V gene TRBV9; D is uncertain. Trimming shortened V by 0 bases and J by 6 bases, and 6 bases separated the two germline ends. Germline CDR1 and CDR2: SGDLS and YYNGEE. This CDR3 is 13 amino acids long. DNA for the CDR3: TGTGCCAGCAGCGTAGGGTACCCCGGGGAGCTGTTTTTT. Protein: CASSVGYPGELFF.

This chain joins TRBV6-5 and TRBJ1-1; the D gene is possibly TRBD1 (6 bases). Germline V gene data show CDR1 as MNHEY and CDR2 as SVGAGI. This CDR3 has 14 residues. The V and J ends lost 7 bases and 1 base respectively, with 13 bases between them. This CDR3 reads CASISRGQNTEAFF. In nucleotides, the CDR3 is TGTGCCAGCATCTCGCGGGGGCAGAACACTGAAGCTTTCTTT.

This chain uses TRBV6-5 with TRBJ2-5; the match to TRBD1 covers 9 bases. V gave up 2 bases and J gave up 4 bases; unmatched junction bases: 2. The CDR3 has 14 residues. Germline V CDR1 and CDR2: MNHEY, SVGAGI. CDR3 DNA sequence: TGTGCCAGCAGTTACCGACAGGGGGGAGAGACCCAGTACTTC. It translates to CASSYRQGGETQYF.

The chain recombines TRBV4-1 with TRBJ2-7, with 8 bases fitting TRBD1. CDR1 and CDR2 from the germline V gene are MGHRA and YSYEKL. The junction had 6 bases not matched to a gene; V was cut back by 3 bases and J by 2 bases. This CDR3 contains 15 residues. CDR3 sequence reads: CASSHPPGGTYEQYF. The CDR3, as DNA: TGCGCCAGCAGCCACCCCCCAGGGGGCACCTACGAGCAGTACTTC.

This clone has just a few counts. The CDR3 protein is CASSQGGYEQYV. The CDR3 DNA reads TGTGCCAGCAGCCAGGGAGGCTACGAGCAGTACGTC. The rearrangement joins TRBV28 to TRBJ2-7; tentative D call: TRBD2 (6 bases). CDR1 MDHEN and CDR2 SYDVKM come from the germline V gene. This CDR3 is 12 amino acids long. V lost 6 bases to trimming and J lost 3 bases, with 9 bases between them.

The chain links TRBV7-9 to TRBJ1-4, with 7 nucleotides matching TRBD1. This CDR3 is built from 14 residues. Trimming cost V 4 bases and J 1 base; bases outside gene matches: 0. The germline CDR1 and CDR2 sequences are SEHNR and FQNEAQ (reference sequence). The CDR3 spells CASSSGGTNEKLFF. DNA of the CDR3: TGTGCCAGCAGCTCAGGGGGAACTAATGAAAAACTGTTTTTT.